These T cell receptor beta chains were read from a single sample in a study of a mutant IDH1 vaccine in newly diagnosed glioma. Generated by immunoSEQ multiplex PCR, the TCRdb table keeps only in-frame clones and is missing some. The sample has approximately 31,000 clones, roughly 80% seen once; the top ten hold under 30%. No antigens are known for them. Sequences were derived from PBMCs, sampled from a glioma patient whose treatment included an IDH1 peptide vaccine. Source of these receptors: a young man with glioma. The CDR3 runs from the conserved cysteine through the conserved F or W. Each record gives: J gene, D gene, clone size, V gene, CDR3 protein, CDR3 DNA. A D gene is named only where the DNA matches it firmly. Clone size is given for some rows only: seen once, a few or many times, or a class if the clone is expanded.

TRBJ2-3	TRBD2	once	TRBV11-3	CASSLWTSGSLGTDTQYF	TGTGCCAGCAGCCTTTGGACTAGCGGGAGCTTGGGCACAGATACGCAGTATTTT
TRBJ2-5	.	.	TRBV27	CASSLSPLLRQETQYF	TGTGCCAGCAGTTTGTCTCCACTTCTGCGGCAAGAGACCCAGTACTTC
TRBJ2-7	.	.	TRBV7-8	CASSPGQGGVSYEQYF	TGTGCCAGCAGCCCAGGACAGGGAGGGGTCTCCTACGAGCAGTACTTC
TRBJ2-2	.	.	TRBV18	CASSPLRTEHTGELFF	TGTGCCAGCTCACCACTACGGACGGAACACACCGGGGAGCTGTTTTTT
TRBJ1-1	.	.	TRBV6-1	CASSERALEAFF	TGTGCCAGCAGTGAACGGGCACTTGAAGCTTTCTTT
TRBJ2-1	.	.	TRBV27	CASTPLPSSYNEQFF	TGTGCCAGCACCCCTCTCCCGAGCTCCTACAATGAGCAGTTCTTC
TRBJ1-2	TRBD1	.	TRBV19	CASSILGTDNYGYTF	TGTGCCAGTAGTATACTCGGGACAGACAACTATGGCTACACCTTC
TRBJ1-5	.	.	TRBV5-3	CARSSHQPQHF	TGTGCCAGAAGCTCCCATCAGCCCCAGCATTTT
TRBJ1-5	TRBD1	.	TRBV9	CASSVGDRGNQPQHF	TGTGCCAGCAGCGTAGGTGACAGGGGCAATCAGCCCCAGCATTTT
TRBJ1-1	.	.	TRBV7-3	CASSFRGGVFGDEAFF	TGTGCCAGCAGCTTTCGCGGCGGTGTTTTTGGTGATGAAGCTTTCTTT
TRBJ2-3	.	.	TRBV14	CASSQDQFTDTQYF	TGTGCCAGCAGCCAAGATCAGTTCACAGATACGCAGTATTTT
TRBJ2-1	TRBD2	.	TRBV6-1	CASSEGTSGFDNEQFF	TGTGCCAGCAGTGAAGGGACTAGCGGATTTGACAATGAGCAGTTCTTC
TRBJ1-2	.	.	TRBV6-4	CASSLMHRNYGYTF	TGTGCCAGCAGCCTGATGCACAGGAACTATGGCTACACCTTC
TRBJ2-2	TRBD1	.	TRBV7-8	CASSLLGDSVTGELFF	TGTGCCAGCAGTTTACTGGGGGACAGCGTGACCGGGGAGCTGTTTTTT
TRBJ2-7	TRBD1	.	TRBV6-4	CASSEGAGGPYEQYF	TGTGCCAGCAGTGAAGGGGCAGGGGGCCCCTACGAGCAGTACTTC
TRBJ1-2	TRBD1	.	TRBV29-1	CSVEGQGVGYTF	TGCAGCGTTGAGGGACAGGGGGTAGGCTACACCTTC
TRBJ2-3	TRBD1	.	TRBV29-1	CSVEDQGDREADTQYF	TGCAGCGTTGAAGATCAGGGGGACAGGGAGGCAGATACGCAGTATTTT
TRBJ1-1	TRBD1	.	TRBV5-1	CASSNGDRLNTEAFF	TGCGCCAGCAGCAACGGGGACAGGTTAAACACTGAAGCTTTCTTT
TRBJ2-2	TRBD2	.	TRBV5-3	CAGEGLAGASPTGELFF	TGTGCCGGCGAAGGACTAGCGGGGGCCTCGCCCACCGGGGAGCTGTTTTTT
TRBJ1-1	.	few	TRBV7-9	CASSLVDGGGAFF	TGTGCCAGCAGCTTAGTGGACGGAGGGGGAGCTTTCTTT
TRBJ2-7	TRBD1	.	TRBV7-3	CASSLRGPGGGQVGDYEQYF	TGTGCCAGCAGCTTAAGGGGGCCGGGTGGGGGACAGGTTGGGGACTACGAGCAGTACTTC
TRBJ2-7	TRBD1	.	TRBV28	CASTLSTGGDRSSYEQYF	TGTGCCAGCACCTTATCAACCGGTGGGGACAGGAGCTCCTACGAGCAGTACTTC
TRBJ2-7	.	.	TRBV18	CASSTRVAEQYF	TGTGCCAGCTCAACCAGGGTAGCCGAGCAGTACTTC
TRBJ1-1	.	.	TRBV2	CASNEGRRVTEAFF	TGTGCCAGCAATGAGGGTCGGAGGGTGACTGAAGCTTTCTTT
TRBJ1-2	.	.	TRBV5-4	CASSLRDTYGYTF	TGTGCCAGCAGCCTCCGGGACACCTATGGCTACACCTTC
TRBJ1-5	.	.	TRBV28	CASSFLTGPNQPQHF	TGTGCCAGCAGTTTTCTAACAGGGCCGAATCAGCCCCAGCATTTT
TRBJ2-5	.	.	TRBV12-5	CASGFRREGGVQETQYF	TGTGCTAGTGGTTTTAGGAGAGAGGGGGGGGTCCAAGAGACCCAGTACTTC
TRBJ1-4	TRBD1	.	TRBV4-3	CASSPEDRANEKLFF	TGCGCCAGCAGCCCCGAGGACAGGGCTAATGAAAAACTGTTTTTT
TRBJ1-5	.	.	TRBV18	CASSQGPQPGNQPQHF	TGTGCCAGCTCGCAGGGACCCCAACCGGGAAATCAGCCCCAGCATTTT
TRBJ1-2	.	.	TRBV4-1	CASSRHYRDAEFGYTF	TGCGCCAGCAGCCGACACTACCGGGACGCGGAATTTGGCTACACCTTC
TRBJ1-1	.	.	TRBV16	CASSPRGDTEAFF	TGTGCCAGCAGCCCCCGGGGCGACACTGAAGCTTTCTTT
TRBJ2-7	.	.	TRBV27	CASSPGPFRVQYF	TGTGCCAGCAGTCCCGGACCATTTCGTGTGCAGTACTTC